This TCR beta chain was documented in a study of shared clonotypes between healthy human individuals. Study-level information: Each donor contributed plates that comprised three CD4 naive, three CD4 memory, two CD8 naive and one CD8 memory.

Every donor was a Caucasian adult from Nashville, Tennessee. The authors divided CD4+ cells into CD45RA+ naive and CD45RA-negative memory subsets. V gave up 6 bases and J gave up 5 bases, with 16 bases separating them. The CDR3 sequence is 14 residues long. CDR1 and CDR2 (germline): MDHEN, SYDVKM. Some clones are missing from TCRdb's copy, which holds only in-frame ones; the method was immunoSEQ multiplex PCR. The table shows around 2.5 million clones, with 80% to 95% occurring only once. This rearrangement joins TRBV28 to TRBJ1-2; D is possibly TRBD1 (6 bases). Sequenced material: naive CD4+ T cells from PBMCs. Subset of the sample: CD45RA+ positively selected. This TCR was sampled from a man between 18 and 35 years old in good health. Some clones in this sample may be carry-over from other donors' samples. The CDR3 reads CASRSPGAGYGYTF. CDR3 DNA sequence: TGTGCCAGCAGGTCACCAGGGGCTGGGTATGGCTACACCTTC.